The rows below give T cell receptor beta chains drawn from one sample of a study of early T cells in non-severe SARS-CoV-2 infection. In TCRdb, the 5' RACE reads were re-called with MiXCR into one record per CDR3 protein. The sample carries approximately 70,000 distinct CDR3 sequences, about 4.6% recorded once. Sequenced here: whole blood, sampled at baseline. The receptors shown here come from an adult who was a healthcare worker with PCR-confirmed SARS-CoV-2 infection or an uninfected control (not recorded which). The donor label of this sample is uncertain. Both conserved end residues are part of each CDR3. Not all rows give a size; the values are once, few, many and, for expanded clones, a class.

J: TRBJ2-7; size: many; V: TRBV7-2; CDR3: CASSLGEGTLYEQYF
J: TRBJ2-4; size: -; V: TRBV7-2; CDR3: CASSLGVGNIQYF
J: TRBJ1-1; size: few; V: TRBV6-5; CDR3: CASSPPGRPEAFF
J: TRBJ2-5; size: few; V: TRBV10-3; CDR3: CAISDKNGPQETQYF
J: TRBJ2-7; size: many; V: TRBV20-1; CDR3: CSAGLAGYEQYF
J: TRBJ2-7; size: -; V: TRBV11-2; CDR3: CASSLPSAGGYEQYF
J: TRBJ2-5; size: few; V: TRBV4-3; CDR3: CASSTDREETQYF
J: TRBJ2-7; size: -; V: TRBV7-8; CDR3: CASSLFSGQGAPGEQYF
J: TRBJ1-2; size: -; V: TRBV29-1; CDR3: CSVKGGGDYGYTF
J: TRBJ2-7; size: many; V: TRBV5-4; CDR3: CASSSHKGGYEQYF
J: TRBJ1-1; size: -; V: TRBV7-9; CDR3: CASSLGRTGFEAFF
J: TRBJ1-1; size: many; V: TRBV11-2; CDR3: CASSRQGALNTEAFF
J: TRBJ1-6; size: -; V: TRBV9; CDR3: CASSETGLNSPLHF
J: TRBJ1-1; size: few; V: TRBV6-1; CDR3: CASSERPLWAFF
J: TRBJ1-2; size: many; V: TRBV12-3/TRBV12-4; CDR3: CASSPTGYGYTF
J: TRBJ2-2; size: many; V: TRBV6-1; CDR3: CASSEANTGELFF
J: TRBJ1-1; size: many; V: TRBV11-2; CDR3: CASSLQGETEAFF
J: TRBJ2-5; size: many; V: TRBV7-6; CDR3: CASSRQGGQVETQYF
J: TRBJ2-3; size: -; V: TRBV10-3; CDR3: CAIRGAYSTDTQYF
J: TRBJ1-5; size: many; V: TRBV12-3/TRBV12-4; CDR3: CASSFQGSNQPQHF
J: TRBJ2-4; size: -; V: TRBV10-1; CDR3: CASSLGEGIQYF
J: TRBJ1-5; size: many; V: TRBV12-3/TRBV12-4; CDR3: CASSSLGPRRIQPQHF
J: TRBJ2-7; size: many; V: TRBV5-1; CDR3: CASSLAGSSSYEQYF
J: TRBJ2-3; size: few; V: TRBV5-1; CDR3: CASSLGQGSDTQYF
J: TRBJ2-5; size: many; V: TRBV30; CDR3: CASLRGETQYF
J: TRBJ1-1; size: many; V: TRBV7-9; CDR3: CASHPGQTMNTEAFF
J: TRBJ1-5; size: -; V: TRBV7-9; CDR3: CASALVGNNQPQHF
J: TRBJ1-2; size: many; V: TRBV6-5; CDR3: CASSRSPGQLYGYTF
J: TRBJ2-2; size: few; V: TRBV9; CDR3: CASSVGLAGRNTGELFF
J: TRBJ1-4; size: -; V: TRBV4-1; CDR3: CASSQAPGQVNEKLFF
J: TRBJ1-1; size: many; V: TRBV20-1; CDR3: CSAQKDPGTTEAFF
J: TRBJ2-2; size: few; V: TRBV6-5; CDR3: CASSYYRQGDNTGELFF
J: TRBJ2-5; size: many; V: TRBV20-1; CDR3: CSASTSGGAETQYF
J: TRBJ2-1; size: many; V: TRBV20-1; CDR3: CSAPLLAVTYNEQFF
J: TRBJ1-1; size: -; V: TRBV12-3/TRBV12-4; CDR3: CASSSPVYTEAFF
J: TRBJ2-7; size: -; V: TRBV6-5; CDR3: CASSYSMQGPSSYEQYF
J: TRBJ1-1; size: many; V: TRBV20-1; CDR3: CSAARGGPEAFF
J: TRBJ2-7; size: many; V: TRBV29-1; CDR3: CSVERRGQKTYEQYF
J: TRBJ1-5; size: many; V: TRBV27; CDR3: CASSLLAGGGQPQHF
J: TRBJ2-7; size: many; V: TRBV10-2; CDR3: CASSDVGGGLSYEQYF
J: TRBJ2-7; size: many; V: TRBV20-1; CDR3: CSALLLYGGLYEQYF
J: TRBJ2-1; size: -; V: TRBV7-2; CDR3: CASSLTGLPPYNEQFF
J: TRBJ1-3; size: many; V: TRBV3-1; CDR3: CASSLGQGERSYF
J: TRBJ1-2; size: many; V: TRBV19; CDR3: CASSPDRGRTNYGYTF
J: TRBJ1-6; size: -; V: TRBV5-6; CDR3: CASSIQGTRSGPLHF
J: TRBJ2-7; size: few; V: TRBV19; CDR3: CASTYGQFSTEQYF
J: TRBJ1-6; size: many; V: TRBV7-3; CDR3: CASSLTSGALGPLHF
J: TRBJ2-7; size: many; V: TRBV7-2; CDR3: CASSAHRGAAYEQYF
J: TRBJ1-5; size: few; V: TRBV6-1; CDR3: CASKDRLYSNQPQHF
J: TRBJ2-3; size: few; V: TRBV6-2/TRBV6-3; CDR3: CASSYGTSGGARTDTQYF
J: TRBJ1-2; size: many; V: TRBV6-2/TRBV6-3; CDR3: CASSWDRYGYTF
J: TRBJ1-2; size: many; V: TRBV4-1; CDR3: CASSQPGQGGYGYTF